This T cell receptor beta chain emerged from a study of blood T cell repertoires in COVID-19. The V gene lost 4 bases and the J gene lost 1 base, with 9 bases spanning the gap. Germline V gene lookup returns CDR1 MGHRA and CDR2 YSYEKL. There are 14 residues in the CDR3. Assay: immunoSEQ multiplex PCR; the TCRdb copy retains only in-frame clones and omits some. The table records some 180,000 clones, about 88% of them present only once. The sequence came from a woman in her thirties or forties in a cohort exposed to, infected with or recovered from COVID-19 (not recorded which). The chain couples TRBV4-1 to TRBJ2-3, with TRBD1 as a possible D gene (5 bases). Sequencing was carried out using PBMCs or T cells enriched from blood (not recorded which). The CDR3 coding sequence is TGCGCCAGCAGCCTCAGGGCCCGCACAGATACGCAGTATTTT. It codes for CASSLRARTDTQYF.